This TCR beta chain was recorded in a study of CXCR3-negative and CXCR3-positive naive CD8 T cells. Study-wide findings and caveats: The study found more hydrophobic TRB CDR3s in CXCR3-positive naive cells than in CXCR3-negative naive cells. TRBV-TRBJ usage was similar across naive CXCR3 subsets but distinct in memory cells. Cryopreserved PBMCs had partly decreased CXCR3 expression; fresh PBMCs were used in most assays.

CDR3 length: 14 amino acids. To note about this clonotype: Its specificity is not known.

UMI-labeled 5' RACE yielded the TRB cDNA libraries. TCRdb reprocessed the 5' RACE reads; each CDR3 protein has one entry and no DNA is given. The sample data list about 62,000 distinct CDR3 sequences. The chain links TRBV12-3 or TRBV12-4 to TRBJ2-7; absent DNA, TCRdb's TRBD2 call cannot be checked. This TCR derives from a human donor in good health. Some clones in this sample may be carry-over from other donors' samples. The sample taken for sequencing was naive CXCR3- CD8+ T cells from blood. The subset was: CD45RO-CCR7+CD27+CD95- naive CD8+ T cells lacking CXCR3 (TNR3-). The CDR3: CASSLAGLQPEQYF.